These T cell receptor beta chains were read from a single sample in a study of T cell responses to AZD1222 COVID-19 vaccine. The protocol was immunoSEQ multiplex PCR, while the TCRdb copy is restricted to in-frame clones and leaves out a portion. Here the sample spans about 260,000 clones, approximately 95% being singletons. The sample consisted of peripheral blood, taken on day 0 of AZD1222 vaccination. These receptors were taken from an adult in good health. The CDR3 runs from the conserved cysteine through the conserved F or W. The order of the fields is D gene, clone size, J gene, V gene, CDR3 protein, CDR3 DNA. A D gene is named only where the DNA matches it firmly. Clone size appears in some rows only: once, few, many, or a class for an expanded clone.

D: TRBD1; size: .; J: TRBJ1-4; V: TRBV5-1; CDR3: CASSFQGAVEKLFF; DNA: TGCGCCAGCAGCTTTCAGGGGGCTGTGGAAAAACTGTTTTTT
D: TRBD2; size: .; J: TRBJ2-1; V: TRBV25-1; CDR3: CASSDPSGSGDEQFF; DNA: TGTGCCAGCAGTGACCCTAGCGGGAGTGGCGATGAGCAGTTCTTC
D: .; size: .; J: TRBJ1-2; V: TRBV20-1; CDR3: CRRFFNYGYTF; DNA: TGCAGAAGGTTCTTTAACTATGGCTACACCTTC
D: .; size: .; J: TRBJ2-1; V: TRBV11-2; CDR3: CASSLEGTSSYNEQFF; DNA: TGTGCCAGCAGCTTAGAGGGGACAAGCTCCTACAATGAGCAGTTCTTC
D: TRBD1; size: .; J: TRBJ1-1; V: TRBV4-1; CDR3: CASSQELPGQGAMKAFF; DNA: TGCGCCAGCAGCCAAGAGTTGCCGGGACAGGGGGCAATGAAAGCTTTCTTT
D: TRBD1; size: .; J: TRBJ2-3; V: TRBV28; CDR3: CASSSGQSTDTQYF; DNA: TGTGCCAGCAGTTCGGGACAGAGCACAGATACGCAGTATTTT
D: TRBD1; size: .; J: TRBJ2-1; V: TRBV28; CDR3: CASSSPTGRNEQFF; DNA: TGTGCCAGCAGTTCCCCGACAGGGCGGAATGAGCAGTTCTTC
D: .; size: .; J: TRBJ2-7; V: TRBV4-3; CDR3: CASSQDLRQGPHEQYF; DNA: TGCGCCAGCAGCCAAGATCTTCGCCAGGGCCCCCACGAGCAGTACTTC
D: TRBD2; size: once; J: TRBJ2-1; V: TRBV6-2/TRBV6-3; CDR3: CASSYPTSGLNEQFF; DNA: TGTGCCAGCAGTTACCCGACTAGCGGCCTCAATGAGCAGTTCTTC
D: .; size: .; J: TRBJ2-7; V: TRBV28; CDR3: CASSFAGINEQYF; DNA: TGTGCCAGCAGTTTTGCAGGGATCAACGAGCAGTACTTC
D: .; size: .; J: TRBJ2-1; V: TRBV28; CDR3: CASSQGRNEQFF; DNA: TGTGCCAGCAGCCAGGGGCGGAATGAGCAGTTCTTC
D: .; size: .; J: TRBJ1-4; V: TRBV7-9; CDR3: CASSFRVSEKLFF; DNA: TGTGCCAGCAGCTTCAGGGTCAGTGAAAAACTGTTTTTT
D: TRBD1; size: .; J: TRBJ2-7; V: TRBV2; CDR3: CASSLRTGGNEQYF; DNA: TGTGCCAGCAGTTTGCGGACAGGGGGTAACGAGCAGTACTTC
D: .; size: .; J: TRBJ1-1; V: TRBV6-5; CDR3: CASSYSFGMNTEAFF; DNA: TGTGCCAGCAGTTACTCGTTCGGGATGAACACTGAAGCTTTCTTT
D: TRBD1; size: .; J: TRBJ2-2; V: TRBV28; CDR3: CASRTGGNTGELFF; DNA: TGTGCCAGCAGGACAGGGGGGAACACCGGGGAGCTGTTTTTT
D: TRBD1; size: .; J: TRBJ1-5; V: TRBV19; CDR3: CASSTSGGQSNQPQHF; DNA: TGTGCCAGTAGTACCTCGGGGGGACAGAGCAATCAGCCCCAGCATTTT
D: TRBD1; size: .; J: TRBJ2-7; V: TRBV5-1; CDR3: CASSLETGRFQGYEQYF; DNA: TGCGCCAGCAGCTTGGAGACAGGGCGGTTTCAGGGATACGAGCAGTACTTC
D: .; size: .; J: TRBJ1-2; V: TRBV28; CDR3: CASSLGQGYTF; DNA: TGTGCCAGCAGCCTAGGGCAGGGCTACACCTTC
D: TRBD1; size: .; J: TRBJ1-5; V: TRBV7-2; CDR3: CASSFGTGSNQPQHF; DNA: TGTGCCAGCAGCTTCGGGACAGGCTCCAATCAGCCCCAGCATTTT
D: .; size: .; J: TRBJ1-2; V: TRBV7-9; CDR3: CASSSILTGYGYTF; DNA: TGTGCCAGCAGTTCCATTTTGACCGGGTATGGCTACACCTTC
D: .; size: .; J: TRBJ1-4; V: TRBV7-3; CDR3: CASSLTGGRDEKLFF; DNA: TGTGCCAGCAGCTTAACGGGAGGTCGAGACGAAAAACTGTTTTTT
D: .; size: .; J: TRBJ1-1; V: TRBV28; CDR3: CASSFRVGTEAFF; DNA: TGTGCCAGCAGTTTTAGGGTGGGCACTGAAGCTTTCTTT
D: .; size: .; J: TRBJ1-1; V: TRBV5-1; CDR3: CASSLVWGRMNTEAFF; DNA: TGCGCCAGCAGCTTGGTTTGGGGACGGATGAACACTGAAGCTTTCTTT
D: .; size: .; J: TRBJ1-1; V: TRBV24-1; CDR3: CATSGRNTEAFF; DNA: TGTGCCACCAGTGGTCGGAACACTGAAGCTTTCTTT
D: .; size: .; J: TRBJ2-7; V: TRBV27; CDR3: CASSLASSYEQYF; DNA: TGTGCCAGCAGTTTAGCGTCGTCCTACGAGCAGTACTTC
D: .; size: .; J: TRBJ2-7; V: TRBV21-1; CDR3: CASSTPQGGLVKGVFYEQYF; DNA: TGTGCCAGCAGCACCCCCCAGGGGGGGCTAGTAAAGGGCGTCTTCTACGAGCAGTACTTC
D: TRBD2; size: .; J: TRBJ2-1; V: TRBV11-2; CDR3: CASRPIAGGSHNEQFF; DNA: TGTGCCAGCAGGCCCATAGCGGGAGGGTCCCACAATGAGCAGTTCTTC
D: .; size: .; J: TRBJ1-1; V: TRBV7-3; CDR3: CASSRRANTEAFF; DNA: TGTGCCAGCAGCCGTCGGGCGAACACTGAAGCTTTCTTT
D: .; size: .; J: TRBJ2-2; V: TRBV30; CDR3: CACSHGELFF; DNA: TGTGCCTGCTCCCACGGGGAGCTGTTTTTT
D: .; size: .; J: TRBJ1-1; V: TRBV5-5; CDR3: CASTLRGRAGYNTEAFF; DNA: TGTGCCAGCACCCTCCGAGGGCGGGCGGGTTATAACACTGAAGCTTTCTTT
D: .; size: once; J: TRBJ1-5; V: TRBV6-5; CDR3: CASSYSNPNQPQHF; DNA: TGTGCCAGCAGTTACTCGAACCCGAATCAGCCCCAGCATTTT
D: .; size: .; J: TRBJ2-2; V: TRBV7-2; CDR3: CASSLRVGDTGELFF; DNA: TGTGCCAGCAGCTTAAGGGTCGGGGACACCGGGGAGCTGTTTTTT